This TCR beta chain was recovered during a study of blood T cells in healthy people across ages. Study conclusions and caveats: Any changes in expanded clonotypes were possibly confounded, as donor CMV status remained unknown.

Germline CDR1 LGHDT, CDR2 YNNKEL (reference sequence). CDR3 length equals 13 residues. The ends were cut back, 1 base at V and 5 bases at J, with 9 bases in the middle. Samples had at least 7 million PBMCs isolated from them. The use of a sample-barcoded 5' primer and a J-beta primer mix characterized a second PCR of about 7 to 12 cycles. Using its own MiXCR run on the 5' RACE reads, TCRdb lists one record per CDR3 protein. Among hundreds of thousands of distinct CDR3 sequences listed, 32% were seen once. This clonotype was counted at least ten times. What it binds is not known. The sequence derives from a woman of 80 years or more in good health. Sequenced: blood. This chain uses TRBV3-1 with TRBJ2-7; D not certain. DNA of the CDR3: TGTGCCAGCAGCCAAGTTAGGTCCCACGAGCAGTACTTC. This sequence encodes CASSQVRSHEQYF.